The 12 T cell receptor beta chains presented below share a single source sample, sequenced in a study of blood T cell repertoires in COVID-19. Generated by immunoSEQ multiplex PCR, the TCRdb table keeps only in-frame clones and is missing some. In the table there are 85,000 to 120,000 clones, approximately 90% of which are singletons. Source material: peripheral blood. These receptors all come from a woman aged 50 to 60 with COVID-19, enrolled during active disease.

The chain recombines TRBV19 with TRBJ1-3; unclear D gene. Trimming pared 5 bases from V and 0 bases from J, leaving 14 bases between. Germline CDR1 LNHDA, CDR2 SQIVND (reference sequence). The CDR3 loop spans 16 amino acids. CDR3 DNA sequence: TGTGCCAGTAGTGCGCTCGGACTGTTCTCTGGAAACACCATATATTTT. This encodes CASSALGLFSGNTIYF.

This rearrangement joins TRBV19 to TRBJ1-1; D is possibly TRBD1 (5 bases). Trimming took off 6 bases at V and 6 bases at J, with 14 bases between the two ends. The CDR3 spans 13 residues. Germline V gene lookup returns CDR1 LNHDA and CDR2 SQIVND (reference sequence). CDR3 in DNA: TGTGCCAGTAGGGATTCAGGGTACCCTGAAGCTTTCTTT. Residues: CASRDSGYPEAFF.

The chain has TRBV28 and TRBJ2-1; 10 positions agree with TRBD2. V trimming: 5 bases; J trimming: 9 bases; junction bases outside the gene matches: 10. Germline CDR1 reads MDHEN; CDR2 reads SYDVKM. This CDR3 has 15 amino acids. Here the CDR3 reads CASSGGGGLAVEQFF. CDR3 DNA sequence: TGTGCCAGCAGTGGTGGGGGCGGACTAGCGGTTGAGCAGTTCTTC.

To note about this clone: At one end the junction does not follow the germline gene, possibly because of a read error. This rearrangement joins TRBV7-7 to TRBJ2-5, with 11 bases fitting TRBD2. The CDR3 runs to 15 residues. The germline gives CDR1 SSHAT, CDR2 FNYEAQ (reference sequence). CDR3 loop: CASSLAGLAVETQYF. CDR3 DNA sequence: TGTGCTAGCAGCTTAGCGGGACTAGCGGTGGAGACCCAGTACTTC.

CDR3 DNA sequence: TGTGCCAGCAGCCCCCGGACGGACTCAAATGAAAAACTGTTTTTT. Its protein product is CASSPRTDSNEKLFF. The chain employs TRBV5-6 and TRBJ1-4; no clear D gene. The ends were cut back, 4 bases at V and 5 bases at J, with 15 bases in the middle. The CDR3 contains 15 residues. Germline V gene data show CDR1 as SGHDT and CDR2 as YYEEEE. The entire variable domain, with the rest obtained from reference TRBV5-6 and TRBJ1-4, is as follows: DAGVTQSPTHLIKTRGQQVTLRCSPKSGHDTVSWYQQALGQGPQFIFQYYEEEERQRGNFPDRFSGHQFPNYSSELNVNALLLGDSALYLCASSPRTDSNEKLFFGSGTQLSVL.

V gene TRBV7-3 combines with J gene TRBJ1-2; 8 bases agree with TRBD1. With V trimmed by 5 bases and J by 6 bases, 8 bases remained unmatched. The V gene's germline CDR1 is SGHTA and CDR2 FQGTGA. This CDR3 contains 14 residues. The CDR3 DNA reads TGTGCCAGCAGCCCAGGACAGGGTAGGGATGGCTACACCTTC. It translates to CASSPGQGRDGYTF.

This rearrangement joins TRBV5-1 to TRBJ1-5; D unresolved. Deletions cut 0 bases from V and 2 bases from J, with 9 bases between. Per germline, CDR1 SGHRS and CDR2 YFSETQ. The CDR3 has 15 residues. In DNA form, the CDR3 reads TGCGCCAGCAGCTTGGGCGATGTGGGCAATCAGCCCCAGCATTTT. Translation gives CASSLGDVGNQPQHF.

V usage is TRBV4-3 and J usage is TRBJ1-4; D possibly corresponds to TRBD1 (6 bases). This CDR3 is built from 16 residues. Germline values: CDR1 LGHNA, CDR2 YSLEER. Trimming shortened V by 2 bases and J by 3 bases, and 13 bases separated the two germline ends. The CDR3 nucleotides are TGCGCCAGCAGCCAATACCCGACAGGATCTAATGAAAAACTGTTTTTT. This codes for CASSQYPTGSNEKLFF.

This sequence joins TRBV7-2 and TRBJ1-3, with D unresolved. The CDR3 covers 12 residues. V gave up 2 bases and J gave up 6 bases, with 5 bases separating them. Germline lookup yields CDR1 SGHTA and CDR2 FQGNSA. The CDR3 nucleotides are TGTGCCAGCAGCTTAAGCAAAAACACCATATATTTT. Translation gives CASSLSKNTIYF.

The chain has TRBV7-9 and TRBJ2-2; no clear D. Trimming took off 3 bases at V and 0 bases at J, with 8 bases between the two ends. The length of the CDR3 is 15 residues. Looked up from germline, CDR1 is SEHNR and CDR2 is FQNEAQ (reference sequence). Here the CDR3 DNA reads TGTGCCAGCAGCTTCGGTACGTCGAACACCGGGGAGCTGTTTTTT. Its protein product is CASSFGTSNTGELFF.

The V call is TRBV7-9, the J call TRBJ1-2; a weak D match, TRBD1 (6 bases). Germline V gene sequence: CDR1 SEHNR, CDR2 FQNEAQ (reference sequence). The CDR3 covers 13 residues. The V end lost 5 bases, the J end lost 4 bases, and 11 bases lay between the germline ends. CDR3 bases: TGTGCCAGCAGCCCACAGGGACCCTATGGCTACACCTTC. It yields the protein CASSPQGPYGYTF.

Only one count was recorded for this clone. V is TRBV28 and J is TRBJ2-1; 8 nucleotides line up with TRBD2. Trimming cost V 4 bases and J 10 bases; bases outside gene matches: 12. Germline V CDR1 and CDR2: MDHEN, SYDVKM. This CDR3 has 15 amino acids. CDR3 region: CASSSAGVGLWEQFF. The CDR3 nucleotides read TGTGCCAGCAGTTCAGCGGGGGTTGGCTTATGGGAGCAGTTCTTC. Complete variable domain (other parts from reference TRBV28 and TRBJ2-1): DVKVTQSSRYLVKRTGEKVFLECVQDMDHENMFWYRQDPGLGLRLIYFSYDVKMKEKGDIPEGYSVSREKKERFSLILESASTNQTSMYLCASSSAGVGLWEQFFGPGTRLTVL.